This T cell receptor (beta chain) was retrieved from a study of identical twins. Overall study results and limits: Twin pairs had excess sharing that was weaker in beta out-of-frame sequences. Models underestimated out-of-frame TCR alpha sharing in monozygotic twins.

A universal primer site came from template switching; cDNA carried unique molecular identifiers. TCRdb passed the 5' RACE reads through MiXCR, listing each CDR3 protein once. The table includes 350,000 to 500,000 distinct CDR3 sequences, approximately 17% detected once. This CDR3 has 14 residues. Trimming at V came to 4 bases and at J to 4 bases, leaving 4 bases not matched to a gene. About this clonotype: Its antigen remains unidentified.

Among all donors, each was a healthy Caucasian. The gene calls are TRBV23-1 and TRBJ2-3, with 8 nucleotides matching TRBD1. TRBV23-1 counts as an open reading frame of uncertain function. Source material: naive T cells sorted from blood. The clonotype originates from a man aged 45-65 years in good health. CDR3 coding DNA: TGCGCCAGCAGTCGCCCGGACAGGGCAGATACGCAGTATTTT. It codes for CASSRPDRADTQYF.